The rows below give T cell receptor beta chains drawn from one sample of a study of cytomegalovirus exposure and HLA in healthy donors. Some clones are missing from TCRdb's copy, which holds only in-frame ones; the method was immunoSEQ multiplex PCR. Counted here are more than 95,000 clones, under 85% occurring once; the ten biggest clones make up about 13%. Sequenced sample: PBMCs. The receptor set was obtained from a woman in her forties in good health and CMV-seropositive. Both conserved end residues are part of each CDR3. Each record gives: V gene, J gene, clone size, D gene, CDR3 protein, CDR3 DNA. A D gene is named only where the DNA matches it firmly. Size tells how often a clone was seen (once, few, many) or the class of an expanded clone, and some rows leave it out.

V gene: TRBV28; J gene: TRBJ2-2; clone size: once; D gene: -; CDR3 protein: CASSLSGGRTGELFF; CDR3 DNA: TGTGCCAGCAGTCTTTCAGGGGGGCGGACCGGGGAGCTGTTTTTT
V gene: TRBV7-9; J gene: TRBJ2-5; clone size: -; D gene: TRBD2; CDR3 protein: CASSRGEGGETQYF; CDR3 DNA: TGTGCCAGCAGCCGCGGGGAGGGTGGAGAGACCCAGTACTTC
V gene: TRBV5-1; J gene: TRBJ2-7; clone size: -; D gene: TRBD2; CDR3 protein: CASSSGTSGSPYEQYF; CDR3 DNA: TGCGCCAGCAGCTCCGGGACTAGCGGGAGCCCCTACGAGCAGTACTTC
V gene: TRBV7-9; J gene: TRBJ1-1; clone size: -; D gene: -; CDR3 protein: CAEQGNTEAFF; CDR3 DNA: TGTGCAGAACAGGGGAACACTGAAGCTTTCTTT
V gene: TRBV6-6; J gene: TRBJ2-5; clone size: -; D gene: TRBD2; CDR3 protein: CASSYSSGNWETQYF; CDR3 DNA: TGTGCCAGCAGTTATTCTAGCGGGAACTGGGAGACCCAGTACTTC
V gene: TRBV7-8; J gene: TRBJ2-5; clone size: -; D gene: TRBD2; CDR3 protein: CASSLGLAEETQYF; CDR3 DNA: TGTGCCAGCAGCCTCGGACTAGCGGAAGAGACCCAGTACTTC
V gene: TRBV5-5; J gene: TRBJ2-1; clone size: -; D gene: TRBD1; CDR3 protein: CASSFRQGILNNEQFF; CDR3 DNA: TGTGCCAGCAGCTTCCGACAGGGGATATTGAACAATGAGCAGTTCTTC
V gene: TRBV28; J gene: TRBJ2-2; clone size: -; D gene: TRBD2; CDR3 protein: CASSPTSGGELFF; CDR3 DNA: TGTGCCAGCAGTCCCACTAGCGGCGGGGAGCTGTTTTTT
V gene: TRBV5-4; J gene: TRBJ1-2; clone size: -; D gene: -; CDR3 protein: CASSLGGPSYGYTF; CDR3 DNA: TGTGCCAGCAGCTTAGGGGGACCCTCTTATGGCTACACCTTC
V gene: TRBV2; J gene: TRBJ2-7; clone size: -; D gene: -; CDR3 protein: CASSEQDNDEQYF; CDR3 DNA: TGTGCCAGCAGTGAACAGGATAACGACGAGCAGTACTTC
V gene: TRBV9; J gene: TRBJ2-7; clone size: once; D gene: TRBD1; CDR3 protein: CASSGGQAPYEQYF; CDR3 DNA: TGTGCCAGCAGCGGCGGACAGGCTCCATACGAGCAGTACTTC
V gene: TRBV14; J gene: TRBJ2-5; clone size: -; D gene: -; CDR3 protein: CASSQYSRQETQYF; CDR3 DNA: TGTGCCAGCAGCCAATATTCGCGGCAAGAGACCCAGTACTTC
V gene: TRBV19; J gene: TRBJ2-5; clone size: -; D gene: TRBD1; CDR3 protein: CASSTTGGFETQYF; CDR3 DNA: TGTGCCAGTAGTACAACAGGGGGTTTCGAGACCCAGTACTTC
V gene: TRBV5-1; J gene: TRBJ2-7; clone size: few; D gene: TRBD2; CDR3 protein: CASSFSGAGGREQYF; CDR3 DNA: TGCGCCAGCAGCTTTAGTGGAGCGGGGGGGCGTGAGCAGTACTTC
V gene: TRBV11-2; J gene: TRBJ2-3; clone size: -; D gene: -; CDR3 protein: CASSASVGAGDVADTQYF; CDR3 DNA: TGTGCCAGCAGCGCAAGCGTGGGCGCAGGGGATGTAGCAGATACGCAGTATTTT
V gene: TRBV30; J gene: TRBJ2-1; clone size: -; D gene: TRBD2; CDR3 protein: CAWRGLAYYNEQFF; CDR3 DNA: TGTGCCTGGAGGGGACTAGCGTATTACAATGAGCAGTTCTTC
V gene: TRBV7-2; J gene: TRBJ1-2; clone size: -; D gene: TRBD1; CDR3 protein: CASSPTGSYGYTF; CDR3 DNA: TGTGCCAGCAGCCCGACAGGGTCCTATGGCTACACCTTC
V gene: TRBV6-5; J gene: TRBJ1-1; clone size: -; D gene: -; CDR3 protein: CASSYSWGDTEAFF; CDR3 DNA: TGTGCCAGCAGTTACTCTTGGGGGGACACTGAAGCTTTCTTT
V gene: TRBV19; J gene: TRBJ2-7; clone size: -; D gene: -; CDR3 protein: CASSIRGRLAGGFSYEQYF; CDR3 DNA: TGTGCCAGTAGTATAAGGGGGCGCTTGGCGGGAGGATTCTCCTACGAGCAGTACTTC
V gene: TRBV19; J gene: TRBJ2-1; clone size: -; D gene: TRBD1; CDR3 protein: CASSTLGDRAGYNEQFF; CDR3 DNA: TGTGCCAGTAGTACCCTAGGGGACAGGGCGGGCTACAATGAGCAGTTCTTC
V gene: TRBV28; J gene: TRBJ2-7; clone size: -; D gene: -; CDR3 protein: CASSSGTSYEQYF; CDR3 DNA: TGTGCCAGCAGTTCCGGGACTTCCTACGAGCAGTACTTC
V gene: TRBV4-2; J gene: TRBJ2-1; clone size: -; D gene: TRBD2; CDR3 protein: CASSQRLAGAYNEQFF; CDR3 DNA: TGTGCCAGCAGCCAACGACTAGCGGGAGCATACAATGAGCAGTTCTTC
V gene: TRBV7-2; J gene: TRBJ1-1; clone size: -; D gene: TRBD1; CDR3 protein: CASSLMGQSNTEAFF; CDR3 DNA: TGTGCCAGCAGCCTCATGGGACAGAGTAACACTGAAGCTTTCTTT
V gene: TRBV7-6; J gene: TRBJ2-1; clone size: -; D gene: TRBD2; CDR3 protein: CASSFTSGPMGDEQFF; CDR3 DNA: TGTGCCAGCAGCTTCACTAGCGGCCCTATGGGAGATGAGCAGTTCTTC
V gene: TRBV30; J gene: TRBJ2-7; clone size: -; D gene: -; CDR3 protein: CAWSVGGTSYEQYF; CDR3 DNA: TGTGCCTGGAGTGTTGGCGGGACTTCCTACGAGCAGTACTTC
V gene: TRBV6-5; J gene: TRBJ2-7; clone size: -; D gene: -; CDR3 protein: CASMRAVGNYEQYF; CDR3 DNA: TGTGCCAGCATGAGGGCCGTCGGGAACTACGAGCAGTACTTC
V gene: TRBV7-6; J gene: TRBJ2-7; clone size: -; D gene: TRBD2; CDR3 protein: CASSPGLGLEQYF; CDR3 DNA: TGTGCCAGCAGCCCGGGACTAGGCCTCGAGCAGTACTTC
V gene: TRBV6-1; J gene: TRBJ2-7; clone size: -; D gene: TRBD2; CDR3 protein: CASSPLAGVGEQYF; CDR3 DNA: TGTGCCAGCAGTCCCTTAGCGGGAGTGGGGGAGCAGTACTTC
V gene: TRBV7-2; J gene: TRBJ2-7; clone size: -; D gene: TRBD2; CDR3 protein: CASSLRLAATSYEQYF; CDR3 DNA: TGTGCCAGCAGCTTAAGACTAGCGGCCACATCCTACGAGCAGTACTTC
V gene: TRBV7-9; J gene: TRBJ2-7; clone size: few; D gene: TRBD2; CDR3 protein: CASSLAGLAKSYEQYF; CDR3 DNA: TGTGCCAGCAGCTTAGCGGGACTAGCAAAGTCCTACGAGCAGTACTTC
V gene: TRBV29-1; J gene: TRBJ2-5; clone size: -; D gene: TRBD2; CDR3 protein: CSVEDREAQYF; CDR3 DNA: TGCAGCGTTGAAGATCGGGAGGCCCAGTACTTC
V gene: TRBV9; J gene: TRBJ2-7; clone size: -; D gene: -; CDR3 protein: CASSVGWDRGSYEQYF; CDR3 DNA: TGTGCCAGCAGCGTAGGGTGGGATCGGGGCTCCTACGAGCAGTACTTC
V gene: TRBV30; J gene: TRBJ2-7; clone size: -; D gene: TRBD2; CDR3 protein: CACKLAGSYEQYF; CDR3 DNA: TGTGCCTGTAAACTAGCGGGTTCCTACGAGCAGTACTTC
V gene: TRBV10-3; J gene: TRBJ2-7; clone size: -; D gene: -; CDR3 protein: CAISEGARLSYEQYF; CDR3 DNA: TGTGCCATCAGTGAGGGAGCGAGGCTGTCCTACGAGCAGTACTTC
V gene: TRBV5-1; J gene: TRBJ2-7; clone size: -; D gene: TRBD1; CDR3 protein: CASSRGGGQGGEQYF; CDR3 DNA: TGCGCCAGCAGCCGCGGAGGGGGACAGGGAGGCGAGCAGTACTTC
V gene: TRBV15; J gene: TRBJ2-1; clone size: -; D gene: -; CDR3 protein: CATSGRIGEQFF; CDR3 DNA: TGTGCCACCAGCGGGAGAATCGGGGAGCAGTTCTTC
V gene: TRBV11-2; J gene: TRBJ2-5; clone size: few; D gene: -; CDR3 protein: CASSSGVAPETQYF; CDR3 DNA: TGTGCCAGCAGCTCGGGAGTAGCGCCCGAGACCCAGTACTTC
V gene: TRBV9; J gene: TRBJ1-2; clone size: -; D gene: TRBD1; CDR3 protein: CASSAQGTANYGYTF; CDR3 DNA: TGTGCCAGCAGCGCTCAGGGGACAGCTAACTATGGCTACACCTTC
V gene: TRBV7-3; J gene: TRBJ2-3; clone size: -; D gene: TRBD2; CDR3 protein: CASSSGIAGGTDTQYF; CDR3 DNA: TGTGCCAGCAGCTCAGGGATCGCGGGGGGCACAGATACGCAGTATTTT
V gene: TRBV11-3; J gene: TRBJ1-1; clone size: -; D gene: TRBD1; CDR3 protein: CASSFSDRGPTRGTEAFF; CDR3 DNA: TGTGCCAGCAGCTTCAGCGACAGGGGGCCTACACGAGGGACTGAAGCTTTCTTT
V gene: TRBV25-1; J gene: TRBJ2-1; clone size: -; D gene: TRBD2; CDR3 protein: CASSELGTGGLGDNEQFF; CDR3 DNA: TGTGCCAGCAGTGAATTAGGGACGGGAGGGCTCGGCGACAATGAGCAGTTCTTC
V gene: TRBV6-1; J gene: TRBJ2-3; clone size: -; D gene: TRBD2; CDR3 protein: CASIAGGTDTQYF; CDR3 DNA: TGTGCCAGCATCGCGGGAGGCACAGATACGCAGTATTTT
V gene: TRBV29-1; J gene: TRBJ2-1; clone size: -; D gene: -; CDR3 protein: CSVEDGRGLSDEQFF; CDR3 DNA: TGCAGCGTTGAAGATGGGAGGGGGTTAAGCGATGAGCAGTTCTTC